One and the same sample provided the 27 T cell receptor beta chains below, sequenced in a study of T cell responses to AZD1222 COVID-19 vaccine. Only in-frame clones appear in the TCRdb table, and some are missing; sequencing was by immunoSEQ multiplex PCR. This repertoire shows some 180,000 clones, 70% to 90% found once; its top ten account for around 1.1%. The sample consisted of peripheral blood, taken 28 days after the second AZD1222 dose. These receptors were collected from an adult who received the AZD1222 COVID-19 vaccine.

V and J are TRBV4-1 and TRBJ1-2, with TRBD1 as a possible D gene (5 bases). From germline, CDR1 is MGHRA and CDR2 YSYEKL. V was trimmed by 0 bases and J by 4 bases, leaving 15 bases between them. The CDR3 has 16 residues. This CDR3 is CASSQEGFRVGYGYTF. CDR3 nucleotides: TGCGCCAGCAGCCAAGAAGGCTTCAGGGTGGGCTATGGCTACACCTTC.

J is TRBJ1-4 and V is TRBV7-2; 12 nucleotides align to TRBD1. The CDR3 runs to 14 residues. V shed 4 bases, J shed 11 bases, and the junction held 5 bases outside the gene matches. Germline V CDR1 and CDR2: SGHTA, FQGNSA. CDR3 sequence reads: CASSSGQGANKLFF. CDR3 bases: TGTGCCAGCAGCTCGGGACAGGGGGCAAATAAACTGTTTTTT.

The chain is built from TRBV4-1 and TRBJ2-3; 7 bases are a match to TRBD2. J lost 5 bases, V lost 3 bases, and 8 bases had no gene match. The germline CDR1 and CDR2 sequences are MGHRA and YSYEKL. This CDR3 region has 15 residues. The CDR3 loop is CASSQIGLVGDTQYF. CDR3 DNA sequence: TGCGCCAGCAGCCAGATCGGACTAGTTGGAGATACGCAGTATTTT.

This clone has just a few counts. This chain uses TRBV12-3 or TRBV12-4 with TRBJ1-1; D gene uncertain. The CDR3 is 12 amino acids. The V end was cut by 3 bases, the J end by 8 bases, with 10 bases between. CDR3 protein: CASSFQTPEAFF. The CDR3 DNA is TGTGCCAGCAGTTTCCAGACTCCAGAAGCTTTCTTT.

This rearrangement joins TRBV19 to TRBJ1-1, with 7 bases that match TRBD1. Germline CDR1 reads LNHDA; CDR2 reads SQIVND (reference sequence). The trim removed 5 bases at V and 4 bases at J, leaving 10 bases unmatched. CDR3 length equals 15 residues. The DNA for the CDR3 is TGTGCCAGTAGTCCTCCCGAGACAGGGACCACTGAAGCTTTCTTT. Translating gives CASSPPETGTTEAFF.

This chain connects TRBV6-5 to TRBJ1-2; D is perhaps TRBD1 (6 bases). This CDR3 has 12 residues. The V and J ends lost 5 bases and 8 bases respectively, with 12 bases between them. Germline V gives CDR1 MNHEY, CDR2 SVGAGI. The CDR3 region is CASSTQGGGYTF. CDR3 DNA: TGTGCCAGCAGTACACAGGGAGGGGGCTACACCTTC.

V gene TRBV4-1 combines with J gene TRBJ1-5; 7 bases line up with TRBD1. There are 16 residues in the CDR3. Germline assignment: CDR1 MGHRA and CDR2 YSYEKL. The V and J ends lost 1 base and 5 bases, in that order; junction bases with no gene match: 8. CDR3 sequence (DNA): TGCGCCAGCAGCCAAGTCATTACAGGGGATTATCAGCCCCAGCATTTT. Translation: CASSQVITGDYQPQHF.

CDR3 in DNA: TGTGCCAGCTCACCGCAACACGGGGTTGAAAAACTGTTTTTT. Protein product: CASSPQHGVEKLFF. The chain employs TRBV18 and TRBJ1-4; D remains unclear. There are 14 residues in the CDR3. Germline loops: CDR1 KGHSH, CDR2 LQKENI. V shed 3 bases and J shed 7 bases, with 12 bases lying between them.

The chain recombines TRBV9 with TRBJ2-2; TRBD2 aligns across 9 bases. V trimming: 4 bases; J trimming: 4 bases; junction bases outside the gene matches: 8. CDR3 size: 16 residues. From germline, CDR1 is SGDLS and CDR2 YYNGEE. The CDR3 DNA sequence: TGTGCCAGCAGCTCCAGTGGAGCGGGGGGCACCGGGGAGCTGTTTTTT. Its protein is CASSSSGAGGTGELFF. Variable domain in full (rest from reference TRBV9 and TRBJ2-2): DSGVTQTPKHLITATGQRVTLRCSPRSGDLSVYWYQQSLDQGLQFLIQYYNGEERAKGNILERFSAQQFPDLHSELNLSSLELGDSALYFCASSSSGAGGTGELFFGEGSRLTVL.

This rearrangement joins TRBV9 to TRBJ2-1; the match to TRBD2 covers 10 bases. The germline V gene has CDR1 SGDLS and CDR2 YYNGEE. Trimming cost V 4 bases and J 7 bases; bases outside gene matches: 11. The CDR3 consists of 16 residues. The CDR3 nucleotides read TGTGCCAGCAGCCCAGATGAGCGGGGGGGCCGGAATGAGCAGTTCTTC. It is translated as CASSPDERGGRNEQFF.

V gene TRBV7-9 combines with J gene TRBJ1-5; 8 nucleotides line up with TRBD1. Looked up from germline, CDR1 is SEHNR and CDR2 is FQNEAQ (reference sequence). The CDR3 contains 15 residues. V lost 5 bases, J lost 2 bases, and 5 bases stayed unmatched. The CDR3 protein is CASSPGGAGNQPQHF. The CDR3 DNA sequence: TGTGCCAGCAGCCCAGGGGGCGCGGGCAATCAGCCCCAGCATTTT.

The chain links TRBV2 to TRBJ2-5; D is perhaps TRBD2 (5 bases). Deletions cut 2 bases from V and 5 bases from J, with 12 bases between. CDR1 is SNHLY, CDR2 FYNNEI, per germline. The length of the CDR3 is 14 residues. The CDR3 reads CASSESGGWETQYF. The CDR3 region has the DNA TGTGCCAGCAGTGAATCCGGCGGGTGGGAGACCCAGTACTTC. Full variable domain (outside the CDR3, taken from reference TRBV2 and TRBJ2-5): EPEVTQTPSHQVTQMGQEVILRCVPISNHLYFYWYRQILGQKVEFLVSFYNNEISEKSEIFDDQFSVERPDGSNFTLKIRSTKLEDSAMYFCASSESGGWETQYFGPGTRLLVL.

The chain carries TRBV7-2 and TRBJ2-1, with D possibly TRBD2 on 6 matching bases. The CDR3 is 14 residues long. The germline V gene has CDR1 SGHTA and CDR2 FQGNSA. The V and J ends lost 1 base and 6 bases respectively, with 10 bases between them. CDR3 loop: CASSLDAGGNEQFF. CDR3 sequence (DNA): TGTGCCAGCAGCTTAGACGCCGGGGGCAATGAGCAGTTCTTC.

The chain joins TRBV7-2 to TRBJ2-3; the D gene is possibly TRBD2 (6 bases). Trimming cost V 5 bases and J 6 bases, with 12 bases left between them. There are 13 residues in the CDR3. In germline, CDR1 is SGHTA, CDR2 FQGNSA. The CDR3 DNA reads as TGTGCCAGCAGCCCCCACCGGGGGGATACGCAGTATTTT. Protein sequence: CASSPHRGDTQYF.

This clone was counted once. The chain carries TRBV20-1 and TRBJ1-1, with D unresolved. There are 8 residues in the CDR3. Germline CDR1 DFQATT, CDR2 SNEGSKA (reference sequence). V gave up 5 bases and J gave up 12 bases, with 7 bases separating them. CDR3 coding DNA: TGCAGTGCTGCCACGACTTTCTTT. This translates into CSAATTFF.

The V and J genes are TRBV6-2 or TRBV6-3 and TRBJ1-2; D call uncertain. The CDR3 consists of 16 residues. V shed 3 bases and J shed 3 bases, with 17 bases lying between them. Germline values: CDR1 MNHEY, CDR2 SVGEGT. The DNA for the CDR3 is TGTGCCAGCAGTTATCATTCCACAGAAGGCGACTATGGCTACACCTTC. This sequence encodes CASSYHSTEGDYGYTF.

V and J are TRBV10-3 and TRBJ2-7; D is unclear. V was trimmed by 0 bases and J by 2 bases, leaving 8 bases between them. This CDR3 comprises 14 residues. CDR1 and CDR2 (germline): ENHRY, SYGVKD. The CDR3 DNA sequence: TGTGCCATCAGTGAGTCTAGTACGCCCTACGAGCAGTACTTC. Translated: CAISESSTPYEQYF.

The chain uses TRBV19 and TRBJ2-7; 8 bases map to TRBD1. Germline assignment: CDR1 LNHDA and CDR2 SQIVND (reference sequence). The CDR3 is made up of 14 amino acids. Unmatched junction bases numbered 4, after V lost 3 bases and J lost 3 bases. DNA of the CDR3: TGTGCCAGTAGTATTACAGGGGGTGGCTACGAGCAGTACTTC. This encodes CASSITGGGYEQYF.

The J gene is TRBJ2-2, the V gene TRBV12-5; D is possibly TRBD1 or TRBD2 (5 bases each). V shed 3 bases and J shed 2 bases, with 13 bases lying between them. This CDR3 is 16 amino acids long. Per germline, CDR1 LGHNT and CDR2 FRNRAP. The chain's CDR3 is CASGFGAGQNTGELFF. In nucleotides, the CDR3 is TGTGCTAGTGGTTTCGGGGCGGGTCAAAACACCGGGGAGCTGTTTTTT.

The chain employs TRBV6-2 or TRBV6-3 and TRBJ2-1; 11 nucleotides line up with TRBD2. In germline, CDR1 is MNHEY, CDR2 SVGEGT. This CDR3 region has 18 residues. V was clipped by 2 bases and J by 7 bases; unmatched bases: 13. CDR3 nucleotides: TGTGCCAGCAGTTACCTAGCGGGGGGCCATTCCTTCTTGAATGAGCAGTTCTTC. This encodes CASSYLAGGHSFLNEQFF.

This chain connects TRBV7-9 to TRBJ1-2; 8 bases are a match to TRBD1. CDR3 length: 16 amino acids. The junction had 8 bases not matched to a gene; V was cut back by 0 bases and J by 5 bases. Per germline, CDR1 SEHNR and CDR2 FQNEAQ (reference sequence). The CDR3 nucleotides are TGTGCCAGCAGCTTAGCCTGGACAGGGTACAGTTATGGCTACACCTTC. Its protein product is CASSLAWTGYSYGYTF.

This sequence joins TRBV11-2 and TRBJ2-5, with a weak D call TRBD1 (6 bases). V lost 2 bases and J lost 4, with 14 bases in between. The CDR3 is 15 residues long. Looked up from germline, CDR1 is SGHAT and CDR2 is FQNNGV. Here the CDR3 reads CASSLPTGNGETQYF. The CDR3 bases are TGTGCCAGCAGCTTACCCACAGGGAATGGAGAGACCCAGTACTTC.

Only one count was recorded for this clone. The chain carries TRBV5-6 and TRBJ1-2; D possibly corresponds to TRBD1 (6 bases). Germline CDR1 and CDR2: SGHDT and YYEEEE. This CDR3 has 14 amino acids. V was pared by 6 bases and J by 3 bases, with 15 bases between. CDR3 amino acids: CASNLQGHDYGYTF. In DNA form, the CDR3 reads TGTGCCAGCAACCTCCAGGGACATGACTATGGCTACACCTTC.

The chain links TRBV6-5 to TRBJ1-2; the match to TRBD1 covers 8 bases. Germline V gives CDR1 MNHEY, CDR2 SVGAGI. This CDR3 is 15 amino acids long. Trimming took 5 bases from V and 4 from J; bases not matched to a gene: 9. CDR3 residues: CASSPDTGGGYGYTF. In DNA, the CDR3 is TGTGCCAGCAGTCCCGACACAGGGGGTGGCTATGGCTACACCTTC.

The gene calls are TRBV6-2 or TRBV6-3 and TRBJ2-7, with D unresolved. The CDR3 length is 12 residues. Germline V gives CDR1 MNHEY, CDR2 SVGEGT. The ends were cut back, 2 bases at V and 6 bases at J, with 8 bases in the middle. The CDR3 protein is CASSYRHGEQYF. CDR3 DNA: TGTGCCAGCAGTTACAGACATGGCGAGCAGTACTTC.

CDR3 bases: TGCGCCAGCAGTAGACTAGCGGGGGGCAATGAGCAGTTCTTC. As protein: CASSRLAGGNEQFF. The J gene is TRBJ2-1, the V gene TRBV4-1; 13 positions match TRBD2. V gave up 6 bases and J gave up 6 bases; unmatched junction bases: 2. Germline loops: CDR1 MGHRA, CDR2 YSYEKL. This CDR3 region has 14 residues.

This clone was recorded only once. The V gene is TRBV19, the J gene TRBJ1-2; D ambiguous. Germline V lookup: CDR1 LNHDA, CDR2 SQIVND (reference sequence). V lost 5 bases and J 4 bases, leaving 8 bases between the germline ends. The CDR3 extends over 12 amino acids. CDR3 residues: CASSFGGYGYTF. In nucleotides, the CDR3 is TGTGCCAGTAGTTTCGGAGGCTATGGCTACACCTTC.